This T cell receptor beta chain was sequenced for a study of T cell changes during pregnancy in multiple sclerosis. The data were produced by immunoSEQ multiplex PCR, yet TCRdb's version contains in-frame clones alone and is incomplete. The table records almost 95,000 clones, more than 90% of them present only once. CDR1 is LNHDA, CDR2 SQIVND, per germline (reference sequence). The trim removed 6 bases at V and 2 bases at J, leaving 10 bases unmatched. The CDR3 length is 18 residues. The sample was peripheral blood, taken in the first trimester of pregnancy. V and J are TRBV19 and TRBJ2-5, with 15 bases that match TRBD2. The receptor comes from a female donor with multiple sclerosis, enrolled in a pregnancy study. CDR3 protein: CASRAAGTSGRRQETQYF. DNA for the CDR3: TGTGCCAGTAGGGCCGCCGGGACTAGCGGGAGGAGGCAAGAGACCCAGTACTTC.